In its sample, the clone carrying this T cell receptor (beta chain) was seen a few times. Its antigen is as yet unknown. This record comes from a study of blood T cells in healthy people across ages. Study results and limitations: From one million sequenced T cells, diversity estimates were lower bounds.

With a J-beta primer mix and a sample-barcoded 5' primer, a second PCR ran about 7 to 12 cycles. Each cDNA molecule received a tag from a template-switch adaptor that had 12 random nucleotides. TCRdb fed the 5' RACE reads into MiXCR, producing one record per CDR3 protein. Of some 700,000 distinct CDR3 sequences listed, roughly 41% were seen once; the top ten hold 20%. Germline CDR1 is LNHNV and CDR2 is YYDKDF (reference sequence). V lost 6 bases and J lost 0, with 4 bases in between. The CDR3 length is 12 residues. The rearrangement joins TRBV15 to TRBJ2-3; no clear D gene. The clonotype comes from a woman aged 55-69 years in good health. Sequenced sample: blood. In DNA, the CDR3 is TGTGCCACCAGTCTTAGCACAGATACGCAGTATTTT. This codes for CATSLSTDTQYF.